The rows below give T cell receptor beta chains drawn from one sample of a study of T-cell reconstitution after alpha-beta-depleted transplantation in children. TCRdb reprocessed the PCR reads via MiXCR and lists one record per CDR3 protein. This repertoire shows approximately 300,000 distinct CDR3 sequences, around a tenth found once; its top ten account for around 22%. Material: peripheral blood, obtained 180 days after TCRalphabeta/CD19-depleted stem cell transplant. Receptor source: a male patient aged 2-9 years who had a stem cell transplant for chronic granulomatous disease, so the T cells may come from the graft donor. CDR3s include the opening cysteine and the closing phenylalanine or tryptophan. The D gene is left open where the match is weak. Only part of the rows carry a size: once, few, many, or a class if the clone is expanded.

v_gene	j_gene	d_gene	abundance	CDR3nt	CDR3aa
TRBV20-1	TRBJ2-7	-	few	TGCAGTGCTGAAGGTCGCCCCCTCGGGTACGAGCAGTACTTC	CSAEGRPLGYEQYF
TRBV7-9	TRBJ1-2	-	many	TGTGCCAGCAGCTTAGGGAGCTATGGCTACACCTTC	CASSLGSYGYTF
TRBV5-5	TRBJ2-5	-	many	TGTGCCAGCAGCTTGGGACACCCGCAGACCCAGTACTTC	CASSLGHPQTQYF
TRBV18	TRBJ2-4	TRBD1	many	TGTGCCAGCTCACCACCGGGGACAGATCTAAACATTCAGTACTTC	CASSPPGTDLNIQYF
TRBV5-1	TRBJ2-1	-	many	TGCGCCAGCAGCCCAGGACCGGGTATTAGGATTAGCTCCTACAATGAGCAGTTCTTC	CASSPGPGIRISSYNEQFF
TRBV7-3	TRBJ2-2	-	many	TGTGCCAGCAGCCTTAAACCGGTAGTCGGGGAGCTGTTTTTT	CASSLKPVVGELFF
TRBV12-3/TRBV12-4	TRBJ2-7	-	many	TGTGCCAGCAGTTTAGGGCAGATCTCCTACGAGCAGTACTTC	CASSLGQISYEQYF
TRBV19	TRBJ2-1	-	few	TGTGCCAGTAGTACCCTTGACTTCGGGGGAAGCTCCTACAATGAGCAGTTCTTC	CASSTLDFGGSSYNEQFF
TRBV5-1	TRBJ1-1	-	many	TGCGCCAGCAGAGCAGGGTGGCTCACTGAAGCTTTCTTT	CASRAGWLTEAFF
TRBV6-5	TRBJ1-5	-	many	TGTGCCAGCAGTTATACAGTTAATCAGCCCCAGCATTTT	CASSYTVNQPQHF
TRBV20-1	TRBJ2-1	-	many	TGCAGTGCTAGTTTCCCTAGCGCCTACAATGAGCAGTTCTTC	CSASFPSAYNEQFF
TRBV3-1	TRBJ2-7	-	few	TGTGCCAGCAGCCAAGAGCCAGCGGAACGCTACGAGCAGTACTTC	CASSQEPAERYEQYF
TRBV7-2	TRBJ1-1	-	many	TGTGCCAGCAGCAAGGGTCCCGGGAGGGCGATGAACACTGAAGCTTTCTTT	CASSKGPGRAMNTEAFF
TRBV20-1	TRBJ2-7	-	many	TGCAGTGCGAAAAGACCCAGGACTGGGGGCTACGAGCAGTACTTC	CSAKRPRTGGYEQYF
TRBV7-9	TRBJ2-7	TRBD1	many	TGTGCCAGCAGCTTAGGAGAGGGGGCGAACTTC	CASSLGEGANF
TRBV5-1	TRBJ2-3	TRBD2	many	TGCGCCAGCAGCTTGGGTCTTAGCGGGGGGACGCAGTATTTT	CASSLGLSGGTQYF
TRBV12-3/TRBV12-4	TRBJ2-6	-	many	TGTGCCAGCAGTTTGGACTTAGGGGGCTCTGGGGCCAACGTCCTGACTTTC	CASSLDLGGSGANVLTF
TRBV7-7	TRBJ1-4	-	many	TGTGCCAGCAGGGCAATGGTACCGAGAACTAATGAAAAACTGTTTTTT	CASRAMVPRTNEKLFF
TRBV5-1	TRBJ2-1	TRBD2	many	TGCGCCAGCTCACTAGCGATTGCCCGTGAGCAGTTCTTC	CASSLAIAREQFF
TRBV3-1	TRBJ2-3	-	few	TGTGCCAGCAGCCAACGGGGGACCACAGATACGCAGTATTTT	CASSQRGTTDTQYF
TRBV7-7	TRBJ2-5	TRBD2	-	TGTGCCAGCAGCCTGACTAGCGGGAGACTGGAGACCCAGTACTTC	CASSLTSGRLETQYF
TRBV5-1	TRBJ2-2	-	many	TGCGCCAGCAGCTTGACAAACACCGGGGAGCTGTTTTTT	CASSLTNTGELFF
TRBV30	TRBJ2-6	-	-	TGTGCCTGGAGGGTCCTAACCGTATCTGGGGCCAACGTCCTGACTTTC	CAWRVLTVSGANVLTF
TRBV4-3	TRBJ1-5	-	many	TGCGCCAGCAGCCAAGTCGCCGGGGAGGGCCAGCCCCAGCATTTT	CASSQVAGEGQPQHF
TRBV6-5	TRBJ2-3	-	many	TGTGCCAGCAGTTATTCGGTCAGAAGCACAGATACGCAGTATTTT	CASSYSVRSTDTQYF
TRBV7-9	TRBJ1-1	-	many	TGTGCCAGCAGCTTAGTTCCCGGGGGGACCACTGAAGCTTTCTTT	CASSLVPGGTTEAFF
TRBV28	TRBJ2-4	-	many	TGTGCCAGCAGTTTAAGTACTAGCAGGTCCAAAAACATTCAGTACTTC	CASSLSTSRSKNIQYF
TRBV25-1	TRBJ2-5	-	many	TGTGCCAGCAGTGTGCCTAGACCCCAAGAGACCCAGTACTTC	CASSVPRPQETQYF
TRBV28	TRBJ2-1	TRBD2	many	TGTGCCAGCAGTTTATTTTTAGCGGGAGGCCCGGCTTGTGAGCAGTTCTTC	CASSLFLAGGPACEQFF
TRBV7-6	TRBJ2-1	TRBD2	many	TGTGCCAGCAGCTTAGAGGCGGGAGGGGGGTTCTACAATGAGCAGTTCTTC	CASSLEAGGGFYNEQFF
TRBV19	TRBJ2-3	-	-	TGTGCCGGTAGTAGGGGGAGCACAGATACGCAGTATTTT	CAGSRGSTDTQYF